This is a list of T cell receptor beta chains from one sample in a study of cytomegalovirus exposure and HLA in healthy donors. The repertoire was sequenced with immunoSEQ multiplex PCR; TCRdb's copy has only in-frame clones and lacks some. This table has about 330,000 clones, 75% to 90% appearing once. Sequenced sample: PBMCs. Every receptor here comes from a woman under 40 in good health and CMV-seropositive. Both conserved end residues are trimmed from each CDR3. The D gene is left open where the match is weak.

d_call j_call v_call cdr3_aa
NA TRBJ2-3 TRBV7-3 ASSPDGSGDTQY
TRBD1 TRBJ1-5 TRBV5-1 ASSLEAGGGQPQH
NA TRBJ1-4 TRBV18 ASSATVNEKLF
NA TRBJ2-3 TRBV13 ASSLGSLGPDTDTQY
NA TRBJ1-4 TRBV6-5 ASSYGTGWNEKLF
NA TRBJ1-2 TRBV6-6 ASRTGGPDYGYT
NA TRBJ2-1 TRBV7-2 ASSFAAPNEQF
NA TRBJ1-1 TRBV29-1 SWTDSPNTEAF
NA TRBJ1-2 TRBV7-8 ASSLGGLLPHDGYT
NA TRBJ2-1 TRBV27 ASSLSIAENEQF
NA TRBJ2-5 TRBV29-1 SVTGGWETQY
NA TRBJ2-7 TRBV7-2 ASSSRQKTSSYEQY
NA TRBJ2-7 TRBV28 ASSFQGYYEQY
NA TRBJ1-3 TRBV2 ASSVQGLERNTIY
NA TRBJ2-1 TRBV11-2 ASSLRDGSSYNEQF
NA TRBJ1-6 TRBV27 ASSFSGQNDSPLH
NA TRBJ2-7 TRBV30 AWSAGSWAAYEQY
NA TRBJ2-2 TRBV19 ASSLPTFTGELF
NA TRBJ2-3 TRBV9 ASSYDTQGGRY
NA TRBJ1-5 TRBV28 ASSSWGRNQPQH
TRBD2 TRBJ2-2 TRBV7-6 ASSLGGGRATGELF
TRBD1 TRBJ1-2 TRBV27 ASTTGRTMGYT
TRBD1 TRBJ2-3 TRBV10-3 AISKLQGAATDTQY
NA TRBJ2-1 TRBV14 ASSQVPTYNEQF
NA TRBJ2-7 TRBV11-2 ASSAYLVEQY